These T cell receptor beta chains were read from a single sample in a study of identical twins. TCRdb reprocessed the 5' RACE reads via MiXCR and lists one record per CDR3 protein. The sample records about 280,000 distinct CDR3 sequences, about 8.3% being singletons. These same records also appear under a second study, on yellow fever vaccine responses in identical twins.

The specimen sequenced was memory (CD45RO+) T cells sorted from blood. The receptor source for this set is a young woman in good health. CDR3s include the opening cysteine and the closing phenylalanine or tryptophan. D genes are given only for firm matches. Size is omitted from some rows. Given values are once, few, many or a class for expanded clones.

cdr3_length	d_call	clone_size	v_call	j_call	cdr3_aa	cdr3_nt
19	TRBD1	-	TRBV6-5	TRBJ2-4	CASSYSSGTGSLAKNIQYF	TGTGCCAGCAGTTACTCCTCCGGGACAGGGTCCTTAGCCAAAAACATTCAGTACTTC
18	TRBD2	few	TRBV24-1	TRBJ2-3	CATKNIISLAGPTDTQYF	TGTGCCACCAAGAATATTATTTCGCTAGCGGGGCCCACAGATACGCAGTATTTT
13	-	many	TRBV5-6	TRBJ2-5	CASSSVGGETQYF	TGTGCCAGCAGCTCCGTGGGGGGTGAGACCCAGTACTTC
15	-	-	TRBV28	TRBJ2-3	CASRLGASVADTQYF	TGTGCCAGCAGGCTGGGTGCCTCGGTTGCAGATACGCAGTATTTT
13	-	few	TRBV6-1	TRBJ1-2	CASSRTESYGYTF	TGTGCCAGCAGTAGGACAGAGAGTTACGGCTACACCTTC
15	TRBD1	few	TRBV24-1	TRBJ2-7	CATSDVAGGRDEQYF	TGTGCCACCAGTGATGTTGCAGGGGGTAGGGACGAGCAGTACTTC
15	-	few	TRBV28	TRBJ2-2	CASSLATEHTGELFF	TGTGCCAGCAGTTTAGCGACAGAGCACACCGGGGAGCTGTTTTTT
15	-	many	TRBV24-1	TRBJ2-2	CATMGVVANTGELFF	TGTGCCACTATGGGGGTTGTCGCGAACACCGGGGAGCTGTTTTTT
15	-	few	TRBV6-1	TRBJ1-2	CASTQADTANYGYTF	TGTGCCAGCACCCAAGCGGACACAGCTAACTATGGCTACACCTTC
16	-	many	TRBV12-3/TRBV12-4	TRBJ2-5	CASSSTSARAADTQYF	TGTGCCAGCAGTTCCACTTCGGCTCGTGCCGCAGATACCCAGTACTTC
14	TRBD1	many	TRBV5-5	TRBJ1-6	CASSSQGNNSPLHF	TGTGCCAGCAGCTCACAGGGGAATAATTCACCCCTCCACTTT
16	-	few	TRBV9	TRBJ2-5	CASSVDQGTYQETQYF	TGTGCCAGCAGCGTAGACCAGGGGACGTACCAAGAGACCCAGTACTTC
15	TRBD2	few	TRBV6-2/TRBV6-3	TRBJ2-1	CASSRGGGSGEEQFF	TGTGCCAGCAGCCGCGGAGGCGGTAGCGGGGAAGAGCAGTTCTTC
15	-	-	TRBV12-3/TRBV12-4	TRBJ1-3	CASSSGGAGGNTIYF	TGTGCCAGCAGCTCGGGGGGGGCTGGCGGAAACACCATATATTTT
18	TRBD2	-	TRBV5-1	TRBJ2-3	CASSLLAGGSVGTDTQYF	TGCGCCAGCAGCTTGCTAGCGGGAGGATCTGTGGGCACAGATACGCAGTATTTT
12	-	few	TRBV28	TRBJ2-4	CASSRYLNIQYF	TGTGCCAGCAGCCGTTACCTAAACATTCAGTACTTC
16	-	few	TRBV3-1	TRBJ2-5	CASSQGTGGQLETQYF	TGTGCCAGCAGCCAAGGAACCGGTGGACAGTTAGAGACCCAGTACTTC
16	TRBD1	many	TRBV6-1	TRBJ1-1	CASSRRRQGGNTEAFF	TGTGCCAGCAGTCGGAGACGACAGGGAGGGAACACTGAAGCTTTCTTT
14	-	many	TRBV5-1	TRBJ2-2	CASSVQPNTGELFF	TGCGCCAGCAGCGTCCAGCCGAACACCGGGGAGCTGTTTTTT
15	-	-	TRBV7-3	TRBJ1-2	CASSFLDRLSAGYTF	TGTGCCAGCAGCTTTCTTGACAGGCTTTCTGCTGGCTACACCTTC
14	TRBD2	few	TRBV20-1	TRBJ2-3	CSASDGSGADTQYF	TGCAGTGCTAGCGACGGGAGCGGGGCAGATACGCAGTATTTT
14	-	-	TRBV6-1	TRBJ1-1	CASKLRFTNTEAFF	TGTGCCAGCAAGCTCCGGTTTACGAACACTGAAGCTTTCTTT
14	TRBD1	few	TRBV5-5	TRBJ2-3	CASSPGTGADTQYF	TGTGCCAGCAGCCCCGGGACAGGGGCAGATACGCAGTATTTT
16	TRBD1	many	TRBV6-5	TRBJ1-1	CASSSVQGFRNTEAFF	TGTGCCAGCAGTTCAGTACAGGGGTTTCGGAACACTGAAGCTTTCTTT
17	TRBD2	many	TRBV4-2	TRBJ2-5	CASSQDRTSGSQETQYF	TGTGCCAGCAGCCAAGATAGGACTAGCGGGAGTCAAGAGACCCAGTACTTC
12	-	-	TRBV10-2	TRBJ1-6	CVSTRNNSPLHF	TGCGTCAGCACCCGGAATAATTCACCCCTCCACTTT
16	TRBD1	few	TRBV11-3	TRBJ2-6	CASSPTGTAGANVLTF	TGTGCCAGCAGTCCAACGGGGACAGCTGGGGCCAACGTCCTGACTTTC
14	-	many	TRBV20-1	TRBJ2-2	CSASPDLNTGELFF	TGCAGTGCTAGCCCGGACCTGAACACCGGGGAGCTGTTTTTT
18	-	-	TRBV18	TRBJ2-6	CASSPPGGVSSGANVLTF	TGTGCCAGCTCACCACCCGGCGGGGTCTCCTCTGGGGCCAACGTCCTGACTTTC
15	-	many	TRBV24-1	TRBJ2-1	CATSDLTGSYNEQFF	TGTGCCACCAGTGATTTGACAGGCTCCTACAATGAGCAGTTCTTC
15	TRBD1	-	TRBV5-1	TRBJ1-1	CASSLQGATNTEAFF	TGCGCCAGCAGCTTGCAGGGGGCCACCAACACTGAAGCTTTCTTT
13	TRBD1	many	TRBV5-5	TRBJ2-1	CASSLGGLDEQFF	TGTGCCAGCAGCTTAGGGGGCTTGGACGAGCAGTTCTTC
14	-	many	TRBV11-2	TRBJ2-1	CASSLGASPAEQFF	TGTGCCAGCAGCTTAGGGGCTAGCCCAGCTGAGCAGTTCTTC
15	TRBD2	-	TRBV19	TRBJ2-1	CASRTGTSAYNEQFF	TGTGCCAGTAGGACCGGGACTAGCGCTTACAATGAGCAGTTCTTC
14	TRBD2	many	TRBV12-3/TRBV12-4	TRBJ2-7	CASSTSGRANEQYF	TGTGCCAGCAGTACGAGCGGGAGGGCCAACGAGCAGTACTTC
14	-	few	TRBV5-6	TRBJ2-5	CASSWVGGEKTQYF	TGTGCCAGCAGTTGGGTGGGGGGCGAAAAGACCCAGTACTTC
15	-	many	TRBV20-1	TRBJ1-2	CSARDTGHKIYGYTF	TGCAGTGCTAGAGATACCGGACATAAAATCTATGGCTACACCTTC
12	-	few	TRBV18	TRBJ1-6	CASSPLNSPLHF	TGTGCCAGCTCACCACTCAATTCACCCCTCCACTTT
15	-	many	TRBV7-2	TRBJ2-4	CASSLSAGAKNIQYF	TGTGCCAGCAGCTTATCCGCTGGGGCCAAAAACATTCAGTACTTC
14	-	-	TRBV29-1	TRBJ1-4	CSVAPGLDPEKLFF	TGCAGCGTTGCACCGGGCCTAGACCCTGAAAAACTGTTTTTT
14	TRBD1	few	TRBV24-1	TRBJ2-2	CATLGQGDTGELFF	TGTGCCACCTTGGGACAGGGGGACACCGGGGAGCTGTTTTTT
15	-	-	TRBV18	TRBJ1-2	CASSHKQDSSYGYTF	TGTGCCAGCTCACACAAACAGGACAGCTCCTATGGCTACACCTTC
14	-	-	TRBV5-1	TRBJ2-1	CASSLMTAYNEQFF	TGCGCCAGCAGCTTGATGACAGCTTACAATGAGCAGTTCTTC
12	-	-	TRBV6-1	TRBJ1-6	CASGQEGSPLHF	TGTGCCAGCGGACAAGAGGGATCACCCCTCCACTTT
16	-	many	TRBV10-3	TRBJ2-7	CAISDTITRSSYEQYF	TGTGCCATCAGTGACACTATCACGCGGAGCTCCTACGAGCAGTACTTC
16	-	-	TRBV6-2/TRBV6-3	TRBJ2-3	CASRPLGVGSTDTQYF	TGTGCCAGCAGGCCCCTCGGGGTCGGGAGCACAGATACGCAGTATTTT
14	-	many	TRBV4-1	TRBJ2-1	CASSPAGVLGEQFF	TGCGCCAGCAGCCCAGCGGGCGTCCTGGGGGAGCAGTTCTTC
16	-	many	TRBV7-9	TRBJ2-3	CASSSGTFASTDTQYF	TGTGCCAGCAGCTCGGGGACATTCGCTAGCACAGATACGCAGTATTTT
14	-	many	TRBV20-1	TRBJ1-1	CSAELTGLNTEAFF	TGCAGTGCTGAACTTACAGGGCTCAACACTGAAGCTTTCTTT
16	-	many	TRBV4-2	TRBJ2-2	CASSQAERTSTGELFF	TGTGCCAGCAGCCAAGCGGAAAGGACCAGCACCGGGGAGCTGTTTTTT
15	TRBD2	many	TRBV6-2/TRBV6-3	TRBJ2-3	CASSLGTIETDTQYF	TGTGCCAGCAGCCTAGGGACTATAGAAACAGATACGCAGTATTTT
16	TRBD2	-	TRBV7-6	TRBJ2-1	CASSPQGGRTYNEQFF	TGTGCCAGCAGCCCCCAGGGCGGGAGAACATACAATGAGCAGTTCTTC
16	-	few	TRBV6-5	TRBJ2-1	CASSYRGGSSYNEQFF	TGTGCCAGCAGTTACAGGGGGGGAAGCTCCTACAATGAGCAGTTCTTC
15	-	-	TRBV2	TRBJ1-5	CASRTKEGSNQPQHF	TGTGCCAGCAGGACAAAAGAGGGGAGCAATCAGCCCCAGCATTTT
15	-	many	TRBV9	TRBJ2-2	CASSVLATNTGELFF	TGTGCCAGCAGCGTTCTAGCTACTAACACCGGGGAGCTGTTTTTT
15	TRBD1	many	TRBV24-1	TRBJ2-7	CATSDRRQGDYEQYF	TGTGCCACCAGTGACCGCCGACAGGGAGACTACGAGCAGTACTTC
13	-	many	TRBV20-1	TRBJ2-3	CSAIKPFTDTQYF	TGCAGTGCTATCAAACCGTTCACAGATACGCAGTATTTT